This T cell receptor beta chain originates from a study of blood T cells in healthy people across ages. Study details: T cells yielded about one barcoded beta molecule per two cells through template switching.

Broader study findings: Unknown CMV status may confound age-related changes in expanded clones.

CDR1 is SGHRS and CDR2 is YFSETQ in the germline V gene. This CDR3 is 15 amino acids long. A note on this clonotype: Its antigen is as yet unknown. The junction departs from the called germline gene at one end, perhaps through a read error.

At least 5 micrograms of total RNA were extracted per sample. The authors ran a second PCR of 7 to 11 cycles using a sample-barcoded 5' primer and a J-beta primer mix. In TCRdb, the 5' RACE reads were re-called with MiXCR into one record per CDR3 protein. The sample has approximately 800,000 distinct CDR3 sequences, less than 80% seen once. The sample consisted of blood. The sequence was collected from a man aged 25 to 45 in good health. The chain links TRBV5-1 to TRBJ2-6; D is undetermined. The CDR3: CASSLVVSGANVLTF. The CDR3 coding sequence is TGCGCCAGTAGCTTGGTTGTCTCTGGGGCCAACGTCCTGACTTTC.